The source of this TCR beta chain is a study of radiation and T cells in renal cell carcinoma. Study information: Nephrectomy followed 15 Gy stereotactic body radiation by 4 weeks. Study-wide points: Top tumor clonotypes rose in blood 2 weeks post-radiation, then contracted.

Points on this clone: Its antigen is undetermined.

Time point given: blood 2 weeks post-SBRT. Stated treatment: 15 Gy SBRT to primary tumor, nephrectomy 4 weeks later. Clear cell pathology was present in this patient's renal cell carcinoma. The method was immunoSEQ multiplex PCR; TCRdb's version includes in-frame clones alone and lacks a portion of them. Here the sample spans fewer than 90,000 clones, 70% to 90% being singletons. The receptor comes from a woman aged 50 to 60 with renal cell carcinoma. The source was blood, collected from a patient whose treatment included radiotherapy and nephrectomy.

CDR3 coding DNA: TGTGCCAGCAGCTTAGATGGAAACCCCAATCAGCCCCAGCATTTT. As protein: CASSLDGNPNQPQHF. The chain couples TRBV7-2 to TRBJ1-5, with unresolved D. CDR3 length equals 15 residues. V was shortened by 1 base and J by 3 bases, with 10 bases between the two germline ends. Germline values: CDR1 SGHTA, CDR2 FQGNSA.